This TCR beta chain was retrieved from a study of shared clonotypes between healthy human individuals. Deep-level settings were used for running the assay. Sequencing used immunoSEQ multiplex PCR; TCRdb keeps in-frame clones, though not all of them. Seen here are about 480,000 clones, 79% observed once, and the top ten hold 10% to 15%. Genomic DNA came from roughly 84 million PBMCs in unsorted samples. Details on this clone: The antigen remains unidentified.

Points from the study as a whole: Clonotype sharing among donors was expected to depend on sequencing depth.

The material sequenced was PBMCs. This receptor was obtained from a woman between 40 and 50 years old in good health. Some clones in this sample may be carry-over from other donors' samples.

CDR3 sequence reads: CASGSSTGINYGYTF. The CDR3 nucleotides are TGTGCCAGCGGATCGTCGACAGGGATTAACTATGGCTACACCTTC. This chain links TRBV28 with TRBJ1-2; TRBD1 matches at 7 bases. Germline V gene lookup returns CDR1 MDHEN and CDR2 SYDVKM. With V trimmed by 8 bases and J by 1 base, 10 bases remained unmatched. The CDR3 has 15 residues.